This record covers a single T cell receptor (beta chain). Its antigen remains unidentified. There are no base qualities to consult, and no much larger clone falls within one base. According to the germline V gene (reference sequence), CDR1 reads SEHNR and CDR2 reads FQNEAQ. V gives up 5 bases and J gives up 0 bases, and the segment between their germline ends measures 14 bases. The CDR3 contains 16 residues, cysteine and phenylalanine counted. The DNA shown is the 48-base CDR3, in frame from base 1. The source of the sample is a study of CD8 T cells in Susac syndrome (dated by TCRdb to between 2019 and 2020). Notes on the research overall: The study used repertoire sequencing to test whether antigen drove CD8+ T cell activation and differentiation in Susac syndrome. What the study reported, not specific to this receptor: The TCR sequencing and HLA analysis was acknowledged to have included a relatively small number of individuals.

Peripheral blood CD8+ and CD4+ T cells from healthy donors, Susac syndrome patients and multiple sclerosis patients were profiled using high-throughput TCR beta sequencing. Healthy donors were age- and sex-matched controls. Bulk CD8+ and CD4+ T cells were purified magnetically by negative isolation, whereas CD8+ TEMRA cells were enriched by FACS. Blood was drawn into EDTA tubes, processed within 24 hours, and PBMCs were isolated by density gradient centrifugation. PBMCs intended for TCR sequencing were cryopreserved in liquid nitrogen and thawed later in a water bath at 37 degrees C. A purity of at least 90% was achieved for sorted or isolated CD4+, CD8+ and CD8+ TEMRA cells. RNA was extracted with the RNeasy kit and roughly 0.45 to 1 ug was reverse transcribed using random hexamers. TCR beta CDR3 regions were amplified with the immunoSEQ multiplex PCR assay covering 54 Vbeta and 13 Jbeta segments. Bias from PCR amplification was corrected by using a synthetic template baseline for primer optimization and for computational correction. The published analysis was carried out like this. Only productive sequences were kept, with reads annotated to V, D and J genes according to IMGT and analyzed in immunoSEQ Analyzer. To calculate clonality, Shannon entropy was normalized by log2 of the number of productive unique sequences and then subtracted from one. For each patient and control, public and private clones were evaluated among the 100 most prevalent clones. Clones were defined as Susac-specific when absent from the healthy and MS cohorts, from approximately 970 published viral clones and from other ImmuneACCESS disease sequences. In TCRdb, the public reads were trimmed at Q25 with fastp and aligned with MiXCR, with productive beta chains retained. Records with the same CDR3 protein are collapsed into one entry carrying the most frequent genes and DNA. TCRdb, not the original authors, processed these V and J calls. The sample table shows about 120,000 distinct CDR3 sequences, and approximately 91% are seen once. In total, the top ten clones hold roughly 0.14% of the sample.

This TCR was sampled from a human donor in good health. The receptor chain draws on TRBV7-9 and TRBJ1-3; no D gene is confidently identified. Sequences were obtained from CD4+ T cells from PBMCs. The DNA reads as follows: TGTGCCAGCAGCCCCCGGGCGGGTTTCTCTGGAAACACCATATATTTT. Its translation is CASSPRAGFSGNTIYF.